This T cell receptor beta chain is from a study of blood T cell repertoires in COVID-19. Measured with immunoSEQ multiplex PCR; TCRdb has only the in-frame clones, and not every one. The sample holds some 340,000 clones, 80% to 85% seen once. Self-reported history from a screening survey and questionnaire set each donor's cohort. V was trimmed by 0 bases and J by 6 bases, leaving 6 bases between them. CDR1 and CDR2 (germline): LNHNV, YYDKDF (reference sequence). The CDR3 consists of 12 residues. The specimen was PBMCs or T cells enriched from blood (not recorded which). The J gene is TRBJ2-7, the V gene TRBV15; D may be TRBD1 (5 bases). This clonotype was obtained from a woman aged 50 to 60 who had recovered from COVID-19. Here the CDR3 DNA reads TGTGCCACCAGCAGAGATACAGGCGAGCAGTACTTC. Protein: CATSRDTGEQYF. The full variable domain, with the rest looked up from reference TRBV15 and TRBJ2-7, is DAMVIQNPRYQVTQFGKPVTLSCSQTLNHNVMYWYQQKSSQAPKLLFHYYDKDFNNEADTPDNFQSRRPNTSFCFLDIRSPGLGDTAMYLCATSRDTGEQYFGPGTRLTVT.